Sequencing of this T cell receptor (beta chain) was carried out in a study of T cells in Graves' hyperthyroidism and ophthalmopathy. The CDR3 is 13 residues long. Per the germline V gene, CDR1 is SGHTA and CDR2 is FQGNSA. Trimming left V 5 bases short and J 5 bases short, with 12 bases between. The investigators amplified TCR beta CDR3 regions from RNA transcripts. The primer set for the first-round RT-PCR of the TCR CDR3 was HTBI. TCRdb re-called the multiplex PCR reads with MiXCR, one entry per CDR3 protein. The data show fewer than 250,000 distinct CDR3 sequences, around 25% seen once. Input material: blood. The TCR was taken from a woman in her thirties or forties with Graves' ophthalmopathy. V is TRBV7-2 and J is TRBJ1-1; D remains unclear. The CDR3 reads CASSRQRRTEAFF. In DNA form, the CDR3 reads TGTGCCAGCAGCCGGCAGAGGCGGACTGAAGCTTTCTTT.